This T cell receptor beta chain came from a study of shared clonotypes between healthy human individuals (dated by TCRdb to the early 2020s). About the investigation overall: A couple of women and a few men aged 18 to 49 years were included in the cohort. Per donor, three plates each were used for CD4 naive and CD4 memory, two for CD8 naive, and one for CD8 memory. To estimate repertoire size and how much clonotype sharing occurs between individuals, the study deeply sequenced the blood TCR repertoires of five or six healthy adults. To increase sequencing depth and limit assay-specific biases, TCR repertoire library preparation and sequencing were carried out by different laboratories using diverse techniques. Per donor, leukapheresis produced somewhere between about 0.8 and 9 billion PBMCs.

Using the deep immunoSEQ assay, multiplex PCR amplified TCR CDR3 regions from genomic DNA. Extracted genomic DNA from each cell subset was spread evenly across all wells of several immunoSEQ 96-well plates, with each plate serving as a replicate. For sorted subsets, approximately 200 ng of genomic DNA, equivalent to around 31,000 T cell genomes, went into each replicate PCR. Purified libraries were measured with a Qubit 3.0 fluorometer, size-checked on a Bioanalyzer 2100, and measured again with the KAPA Library Quantification kit. Every immunoSEQ 96-well plate was sequenced on a separate single-read 150-cycle Illumina NextSeq 550 flow cell. In the authors' own workflow: Because the immunoSEQ output included only junctional sequences and no quality scores, the filtering could not be the same as the filtering used for full-length reads. To assign V/J genes and CDR3, sequences were annotated against IMGT germline references using PyIR, a Python wrapper for IgBLAST v1.9. Reads were filtered out if the reads had weak V/J assignments (E-value above 1e-6), no CDR3, stop codons, out-of-frame junctions, or ambiguous translated residues. V3J clonotypes were defined as sequences sharing the same inferred V gene, J gene, and CDR3 amino acid sequence. The percentage overlap between two repertoires was calculated by dividing the number of shared unique clonotypes by the size of the smaller repertoire. Richness of each repertoire was evaluated using RTK rarefaction, the Chao1 estimator, and Recon v2.1 estimates of unobserved clonotypes. Generation probabilities for all TCRbeta clonotypes obtained by the gDNA method from a few donors were computed using OLGA. The source is immuneACCESS, and TCRdb retained only in-frame sequences with V and J called. Part of the clones is not carried over; for the studies checked, unresolved V genes explain less than half of this, and the remainder is unexplained. That table supplies the V and J calls and clone size; D and trimming were determined from the DNA. The sample contains millions of clones, about 93% of them found a single time. The ten largest clones capture 1.5% to 2% of the sample.

To note about this clone: Its antigen has not been determined. The sample holds no much larger clone one base away, and base qualities are not on file.

The paper's findings and limits, for the study overall: Because the study included only a small number of donors, the genetic and exposure-history diversity represented was limited. Sampling was restricted to blood, and TCR repertoires in tissue are likely to differ from TCR repertoires in blood. Across a few donors, approximately 5% of naive CD4, around 3.5% of naive CD8, 2% to 2.5% of memory CD4, and approximately 0.4% of memory CD8 clonotypes were shared. Clonotypes shared by all four sorted-subset donors showed higher generation probabilities than non-shared clonotypes. Pairwise subsampling led to the expectation that sequencing depth would affect the degree of clonotype sharing among donors. Incomplete sequencing was indicated by rarefaction of sorted-subset datasets, despite the large sequencing depth. Naive subsets generally had larger estimated clonotype richness than memory subsets did.

CD8 naive samples were obtained by positive selection for CCR7 among CD45RO-negative cells, yielding a CD45RA+CCR7+ population from which TemRA cells were excluded. The donors were healthy, HIV-negative adults who had no recently reported acute infections or vaccinations. Only Caucasian adults living in Nashville, Tennessee, USA were represented among the donors. Blood was obtained by leukapheresis, after which PBMCs were separated by Ficoll-Histopaque density gradient centrifugation and cryopreserved in liquid nitrogen vapor phase. Analytical flow cytometry was used to check the purity and quantity of each magnetically sorted T cell population. Genomic DNA was isolated from every sorted fraction and measured by UV absorbance on a Nanodrop 2000c. The CDR3 runs 13 residues from the cysteine to the phenylalanine. Only the CDR3 DNA stays, 39 bases, in frame from base 1. CDR1 MNHNY and CDR2 SVGAGI were looked up in the germline V gene (reference sequence). Between the V and J ends, shortened by 2 bases and 7 bases respectively, the junction contains 11 bases.

Source material: naive CD8+ T cells from PBMCs. The sample's cell subset or site label is to be understood as: CD45RA+CCR7+. This sequence was found in a man aged 18-30 years in good health. Some clones in this sample may be carry-over from other donors' samples. Recombination joined TRBV6-6 with TRBJ1-2; possibly the D gene is TRBD1, per 5 matching bases. The CDR3 has the sequence CASSYGGLGGYTF. Read as DNA, the sequence is TGTGCCAGCAGTTACGGGGGGTTAGGTGGCTACACCTTC.